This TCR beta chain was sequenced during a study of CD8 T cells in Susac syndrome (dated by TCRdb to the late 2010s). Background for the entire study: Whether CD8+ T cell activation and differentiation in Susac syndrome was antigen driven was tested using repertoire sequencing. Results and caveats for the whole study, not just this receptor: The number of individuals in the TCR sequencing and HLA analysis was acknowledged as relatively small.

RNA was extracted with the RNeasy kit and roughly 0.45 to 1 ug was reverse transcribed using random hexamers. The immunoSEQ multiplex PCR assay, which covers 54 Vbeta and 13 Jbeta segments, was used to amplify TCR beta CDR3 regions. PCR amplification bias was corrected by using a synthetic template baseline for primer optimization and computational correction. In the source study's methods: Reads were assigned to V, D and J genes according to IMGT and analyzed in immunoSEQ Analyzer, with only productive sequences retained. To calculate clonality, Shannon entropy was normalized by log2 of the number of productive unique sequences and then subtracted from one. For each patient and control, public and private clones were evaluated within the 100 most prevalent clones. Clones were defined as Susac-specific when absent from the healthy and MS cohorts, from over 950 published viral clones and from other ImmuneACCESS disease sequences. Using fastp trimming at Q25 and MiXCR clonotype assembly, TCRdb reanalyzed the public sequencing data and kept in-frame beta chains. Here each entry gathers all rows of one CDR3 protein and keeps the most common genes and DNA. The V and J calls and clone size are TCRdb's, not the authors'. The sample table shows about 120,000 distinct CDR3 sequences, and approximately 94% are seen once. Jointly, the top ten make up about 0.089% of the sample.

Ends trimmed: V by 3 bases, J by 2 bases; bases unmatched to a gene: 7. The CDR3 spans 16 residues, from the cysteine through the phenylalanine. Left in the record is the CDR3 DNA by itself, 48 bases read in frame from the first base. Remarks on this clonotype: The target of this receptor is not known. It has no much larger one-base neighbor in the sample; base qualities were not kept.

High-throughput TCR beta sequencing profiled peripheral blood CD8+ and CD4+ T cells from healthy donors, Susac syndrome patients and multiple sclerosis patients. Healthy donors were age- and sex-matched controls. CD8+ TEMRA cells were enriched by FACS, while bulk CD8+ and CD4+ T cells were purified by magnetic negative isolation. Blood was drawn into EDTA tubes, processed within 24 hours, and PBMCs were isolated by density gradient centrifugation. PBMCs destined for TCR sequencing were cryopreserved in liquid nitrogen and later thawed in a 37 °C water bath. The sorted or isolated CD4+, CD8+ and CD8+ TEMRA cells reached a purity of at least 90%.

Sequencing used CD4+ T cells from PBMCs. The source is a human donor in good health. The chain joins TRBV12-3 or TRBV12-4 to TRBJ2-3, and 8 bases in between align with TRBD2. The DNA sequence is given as TGTGCCAGCAGTTTCCGTAGCGGGACCCTCACAGATACGCAGTATTTT. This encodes CASSFRSGTLTDTQYF.